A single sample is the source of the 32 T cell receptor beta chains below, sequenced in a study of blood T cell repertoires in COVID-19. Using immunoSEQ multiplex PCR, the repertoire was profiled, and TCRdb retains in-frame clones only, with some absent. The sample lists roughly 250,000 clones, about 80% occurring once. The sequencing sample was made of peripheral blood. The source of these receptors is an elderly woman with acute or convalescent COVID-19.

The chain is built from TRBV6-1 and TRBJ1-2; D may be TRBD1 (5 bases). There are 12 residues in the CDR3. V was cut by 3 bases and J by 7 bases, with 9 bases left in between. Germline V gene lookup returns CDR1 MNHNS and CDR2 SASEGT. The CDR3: CASSEGRGGYTF. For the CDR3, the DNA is TGTGCCAGCAGTGAGGGAAGGGGTGGCTACACCTTC.

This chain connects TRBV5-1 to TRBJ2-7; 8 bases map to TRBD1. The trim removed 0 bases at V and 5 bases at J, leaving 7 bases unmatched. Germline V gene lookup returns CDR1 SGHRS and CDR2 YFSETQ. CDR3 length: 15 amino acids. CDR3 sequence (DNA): TGCGCCAGCAGCTTGGGACAGGGGATTATAGACGAGCAGTACTTC. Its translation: CASSLGQGIIDEQYF. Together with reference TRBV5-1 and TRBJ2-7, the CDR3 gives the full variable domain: KAGVTQTPRYLIKTRGQQVTLSCSPISGHRSVSWYQQTPGQGLQFLFEYFSETQRNKGNFPGRFSGRQFSNSRSEMNVSTLELGDSALYLCASSLGQGIIDEQYFGPGTRLTVT.

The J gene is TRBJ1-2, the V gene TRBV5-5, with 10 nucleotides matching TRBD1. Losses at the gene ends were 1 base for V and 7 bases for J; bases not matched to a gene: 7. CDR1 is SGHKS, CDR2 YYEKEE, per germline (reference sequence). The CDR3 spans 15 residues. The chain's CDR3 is CASSLIHGTGAGYTF. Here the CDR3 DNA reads TGTGCCAGCAGCTTGATTCATGGGACAGGGGCTGGCTACACCTTC.

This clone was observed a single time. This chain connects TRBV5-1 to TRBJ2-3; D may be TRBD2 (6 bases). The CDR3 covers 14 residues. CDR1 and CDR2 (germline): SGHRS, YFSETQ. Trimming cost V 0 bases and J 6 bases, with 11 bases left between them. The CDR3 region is CASSLVGGRDTQYF. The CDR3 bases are TGCGCCAGCAGCTTGGTGGGGGGACGGGATACGCAGTATTTT.

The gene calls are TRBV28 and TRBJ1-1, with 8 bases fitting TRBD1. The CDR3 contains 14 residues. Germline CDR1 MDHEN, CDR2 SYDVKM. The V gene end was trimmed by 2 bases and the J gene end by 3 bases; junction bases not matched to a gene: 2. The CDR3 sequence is CASSLRTGYTEAFF. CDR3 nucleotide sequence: TGTGCCAGCAGTTTACGGACAGGGTACACTGAAGCTTTCTTT.

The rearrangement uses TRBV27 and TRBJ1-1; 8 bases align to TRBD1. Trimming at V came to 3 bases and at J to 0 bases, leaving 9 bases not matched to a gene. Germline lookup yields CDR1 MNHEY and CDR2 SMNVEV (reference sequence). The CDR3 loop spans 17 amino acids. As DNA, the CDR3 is TGTGCCAGCAGTTTTTTCCGGACAGGGCTAATGAACACTGAAGCTTTCTTT. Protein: CASSFFRTGLMNTEAFF.

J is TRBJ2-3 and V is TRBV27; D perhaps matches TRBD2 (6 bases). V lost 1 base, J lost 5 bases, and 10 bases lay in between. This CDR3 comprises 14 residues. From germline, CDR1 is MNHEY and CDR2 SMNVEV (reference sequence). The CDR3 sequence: CASSLWGVGDTQYF. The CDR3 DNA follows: TGTGCCAGCAGTTTATGGGGGGTCGGAGATACGCAGTATTTT.

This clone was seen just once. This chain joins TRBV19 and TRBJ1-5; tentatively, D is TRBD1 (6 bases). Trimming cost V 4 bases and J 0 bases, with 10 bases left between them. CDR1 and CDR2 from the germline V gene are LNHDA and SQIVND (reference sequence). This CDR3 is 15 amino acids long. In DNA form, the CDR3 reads TGTGCCAGTAGTAGTGACAGGTATAGCAATCAGCCCCAGCATTTT. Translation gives CASSSDRYSNQPQHF.

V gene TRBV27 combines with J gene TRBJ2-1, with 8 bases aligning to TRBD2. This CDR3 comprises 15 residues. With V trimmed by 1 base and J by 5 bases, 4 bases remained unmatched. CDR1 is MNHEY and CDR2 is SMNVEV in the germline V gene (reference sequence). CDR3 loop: CASSLWSGGNNEQFF. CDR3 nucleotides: TGTGCCAGCAGTTTATGGAGCGGGGGTAACAATGAGCAGTTCTTC.

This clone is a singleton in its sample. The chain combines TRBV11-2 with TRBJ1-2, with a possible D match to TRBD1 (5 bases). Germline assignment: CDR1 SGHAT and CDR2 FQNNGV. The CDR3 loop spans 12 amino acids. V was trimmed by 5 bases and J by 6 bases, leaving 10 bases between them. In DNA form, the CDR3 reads TGTGCCAGCAGCCGGGGGTTGGATGGCTACACCTTC. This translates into CASSRGLDGYTF. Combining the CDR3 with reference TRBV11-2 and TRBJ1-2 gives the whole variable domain EAGVAQSPRYKIIEKRQSVAFWCNPISGHATLYWYQQILGQGPKLLIQFQNNGVVDDSQLPKDRFSAERLKGVDSTLKIQPAKLEDSAVYLCASSRGLDGYTFGSGTRLTVV.

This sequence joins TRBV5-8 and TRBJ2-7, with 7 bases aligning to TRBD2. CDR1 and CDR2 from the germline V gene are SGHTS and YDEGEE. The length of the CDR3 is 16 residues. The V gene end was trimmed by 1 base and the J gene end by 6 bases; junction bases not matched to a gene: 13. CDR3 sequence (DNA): TGTGCCAGCAGCTTGCTTGCCGGCGGGGGAGGCGGCGAGCAGTACTTC. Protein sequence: CASSLLAGGGGGEQYF.

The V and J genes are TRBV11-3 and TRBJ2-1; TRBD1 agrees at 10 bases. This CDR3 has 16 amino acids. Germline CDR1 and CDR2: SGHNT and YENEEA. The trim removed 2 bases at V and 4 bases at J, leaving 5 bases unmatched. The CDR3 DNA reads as TGTGCCAGCAGCTTATCCGGGACAGGGGCGTACAATGAGCAGTTCTTC. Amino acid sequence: CASSLSGTGAYNEQFF.

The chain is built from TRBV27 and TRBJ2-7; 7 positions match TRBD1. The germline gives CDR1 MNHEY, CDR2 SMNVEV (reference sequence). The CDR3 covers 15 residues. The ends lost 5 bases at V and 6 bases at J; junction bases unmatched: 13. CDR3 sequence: CASSLGGSLPGEQYF. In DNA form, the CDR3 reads TGTGCCAGCAGTCTAGGGGGCAGCCTGCCAGGCGAGCAGTACTTC.

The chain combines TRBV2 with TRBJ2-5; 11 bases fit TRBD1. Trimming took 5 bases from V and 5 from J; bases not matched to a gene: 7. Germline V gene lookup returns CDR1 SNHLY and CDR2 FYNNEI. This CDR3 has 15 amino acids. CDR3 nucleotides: TGTGCCAGCAGTAAGGACAGGGGGCTGTGGGAGACCCAGTACTTC. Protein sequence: CASSKDRGLWETQYF.

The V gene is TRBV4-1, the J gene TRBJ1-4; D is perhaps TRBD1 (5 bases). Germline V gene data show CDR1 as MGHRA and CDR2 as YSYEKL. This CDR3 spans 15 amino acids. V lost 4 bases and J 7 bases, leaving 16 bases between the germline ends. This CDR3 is CASSPRELGGEKLFF. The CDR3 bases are TGCGCCAGCAGCCCGCGGGAGCTGGGGGGTGAAAAACTGTTTTTT.

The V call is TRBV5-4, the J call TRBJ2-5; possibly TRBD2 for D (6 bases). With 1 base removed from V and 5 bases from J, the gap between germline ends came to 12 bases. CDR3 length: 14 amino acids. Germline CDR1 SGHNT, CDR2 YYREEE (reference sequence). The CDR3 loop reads CASSLRQGGETQYF. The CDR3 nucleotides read TGTGCCAGCAGCTTGAGGCAGGGAGGTGAGACCCAGTACTTC.

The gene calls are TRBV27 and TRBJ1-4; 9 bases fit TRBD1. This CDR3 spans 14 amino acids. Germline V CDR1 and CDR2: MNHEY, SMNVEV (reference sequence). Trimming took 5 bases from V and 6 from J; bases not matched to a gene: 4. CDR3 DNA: TGTGCCAGCAGTCCCTGGGACAGGGATGAAAAACTGTTTTTT. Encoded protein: CASSPWDRDEKLFF.

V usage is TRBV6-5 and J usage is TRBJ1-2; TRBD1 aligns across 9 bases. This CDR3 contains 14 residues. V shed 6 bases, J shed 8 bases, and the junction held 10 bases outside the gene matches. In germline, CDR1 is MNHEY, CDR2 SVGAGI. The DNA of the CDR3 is TGTGCCAGCAGCCCAGGAGGACAGGGGTGGGGCTACACCTTC. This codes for CASSPGGQGWGYTF.

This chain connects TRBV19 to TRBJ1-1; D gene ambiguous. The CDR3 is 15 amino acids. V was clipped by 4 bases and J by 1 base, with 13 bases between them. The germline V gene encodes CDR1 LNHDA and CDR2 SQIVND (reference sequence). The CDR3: CASSTPWAGNTEAFF. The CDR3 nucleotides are TGTGCCAGTAGTACCCCCTGGGCCGGGAACACTGAAGCTTTCTTT.

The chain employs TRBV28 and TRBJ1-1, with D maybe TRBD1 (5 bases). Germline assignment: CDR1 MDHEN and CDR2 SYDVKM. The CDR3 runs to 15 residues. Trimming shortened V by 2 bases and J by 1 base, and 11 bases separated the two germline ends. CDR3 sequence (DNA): TGTGCCAGCAGTTTAGGCGCCCAGGGGAACACTGAAGCTTTCTTT. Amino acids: CASSLGAQGNTEAFF.

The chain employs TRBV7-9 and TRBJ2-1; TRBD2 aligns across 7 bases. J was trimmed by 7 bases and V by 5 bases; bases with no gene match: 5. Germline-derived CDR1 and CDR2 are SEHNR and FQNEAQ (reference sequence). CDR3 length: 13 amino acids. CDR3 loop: CASSAGGSNEQFF. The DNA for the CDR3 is TGTGCCAGCAGCGCCGGGGGGAGTAATGAGCAGTTCTTC.

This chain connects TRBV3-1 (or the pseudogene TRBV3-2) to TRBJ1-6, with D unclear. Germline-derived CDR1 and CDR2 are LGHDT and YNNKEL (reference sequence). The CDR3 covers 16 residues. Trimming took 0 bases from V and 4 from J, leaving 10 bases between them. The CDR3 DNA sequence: TGTGCCAGCAGCCAAGAAAGGAACAGATATAATTCACCCCTCCACTTT. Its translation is CASSQERNRYNSPLHF.

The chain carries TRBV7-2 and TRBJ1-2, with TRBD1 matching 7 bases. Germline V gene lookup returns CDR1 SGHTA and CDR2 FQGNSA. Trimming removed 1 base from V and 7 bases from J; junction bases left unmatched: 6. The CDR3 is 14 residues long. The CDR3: CASSLGVGGLGYTF. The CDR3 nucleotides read TGTGCCAGCAGCTTAGGTGTAGGGGGCCTTGGCTACACCTTC.

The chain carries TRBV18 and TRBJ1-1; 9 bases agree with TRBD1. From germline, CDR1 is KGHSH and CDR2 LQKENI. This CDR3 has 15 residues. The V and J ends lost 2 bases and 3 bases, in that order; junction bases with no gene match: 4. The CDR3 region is CASSPTGGADTEAFF. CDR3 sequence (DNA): TGTGCCAGCTCACCAACAGGGGGCGCGGACACTGAAGCTTTCTTT.

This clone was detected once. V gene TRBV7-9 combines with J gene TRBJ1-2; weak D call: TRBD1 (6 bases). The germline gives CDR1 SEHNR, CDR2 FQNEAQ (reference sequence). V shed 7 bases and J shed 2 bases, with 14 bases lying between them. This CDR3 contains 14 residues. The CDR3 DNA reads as TGTGCCAGCATTCCGAACGGACAGAACTATGGCTACACCTTC. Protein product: CASIPNGQNYGYTF. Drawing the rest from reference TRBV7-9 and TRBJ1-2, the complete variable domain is DTGVSQNPRHKITKRGQNVTFRCDPISEHNRLYWYRQTLGQGPEFLTYFQNEAQLEKSRLLSDRFSAERPKGSFSTLEIQRTEQGDSAMYLCASIPNGQNYGYTFGSGTRLTVV.

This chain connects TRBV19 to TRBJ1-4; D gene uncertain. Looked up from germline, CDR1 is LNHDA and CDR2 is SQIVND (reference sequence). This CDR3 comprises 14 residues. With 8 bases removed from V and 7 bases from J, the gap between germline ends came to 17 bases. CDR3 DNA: TGTGCCAGTGCAATGATGGCGGATGTTGAAAAACTGTTTTTT. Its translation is CASAMMADVEKLFF.

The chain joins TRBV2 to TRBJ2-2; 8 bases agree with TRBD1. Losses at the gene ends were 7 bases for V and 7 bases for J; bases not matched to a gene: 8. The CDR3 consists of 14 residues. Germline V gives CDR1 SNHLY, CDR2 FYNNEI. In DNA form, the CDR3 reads TGTGCCAGCACCGACAGGGGATGGAGCGGGGAGCTGTTTTTT. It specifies CASTDRGWSGELFF.

CDR3 sequence: CASSELQAGHGELFF. The DNA for the CDR3 is TGTGCCAGCAGTGAATTGCAGGCAGGGCACGGGGAGCTGTTTTTT. The chain links TRBV2 to TRBJ2-2; TRBD1 is a possible D gene (5 bases). CDR1 and CDR2 from the germline V gene are SNHLY and FYNNEI. The CDR3 loop spans 15 amino acids. The V end lost 2 bases, the J end lost 7 bases, and 14 bases lay between the germline ends.

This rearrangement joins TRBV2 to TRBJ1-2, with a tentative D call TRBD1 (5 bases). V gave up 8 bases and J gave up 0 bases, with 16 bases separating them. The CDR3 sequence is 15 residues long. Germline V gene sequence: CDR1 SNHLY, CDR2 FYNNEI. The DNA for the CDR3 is TGTGCCAGCCAACGGAACCCGACAGCTAACTATGGCTACACCTTC. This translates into CASQRNPTANYGYTF.

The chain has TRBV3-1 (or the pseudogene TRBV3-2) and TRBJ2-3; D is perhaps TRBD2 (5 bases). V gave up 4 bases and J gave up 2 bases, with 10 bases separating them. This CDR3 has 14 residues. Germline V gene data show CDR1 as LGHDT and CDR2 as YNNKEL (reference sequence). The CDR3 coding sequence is TGTGCCAGCAGCCCCGCGGGTAACACAGATACGCAGTATTTT. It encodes CASSPAGNTDTQYF.

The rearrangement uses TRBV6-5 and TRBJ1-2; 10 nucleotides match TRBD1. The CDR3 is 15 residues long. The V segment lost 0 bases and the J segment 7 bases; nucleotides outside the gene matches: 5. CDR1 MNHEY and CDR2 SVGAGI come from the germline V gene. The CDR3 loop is CASSYSGTGDFGYTF. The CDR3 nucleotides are TGTGCCAGCAGTTACTCCGGGACAGGGGACTTTGGCTACACCTTC.

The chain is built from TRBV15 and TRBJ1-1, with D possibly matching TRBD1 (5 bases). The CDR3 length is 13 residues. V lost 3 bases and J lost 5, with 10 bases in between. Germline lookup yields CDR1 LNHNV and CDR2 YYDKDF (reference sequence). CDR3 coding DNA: TGTGCCACCAGCAGGCTCAGGGATACTGAAGCTTTCTTT. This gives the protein CATSRLRDTEAFF. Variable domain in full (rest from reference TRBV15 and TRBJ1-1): DAMVIQNPRYQVTQFGKPVTLSCSQTLNHNVMYWYQQKSSQAPKLLFHYYDKDFNNEADTPDNFQSRRPNTSFCFLDIRSPGLGDTAMYLCATSRLRDTEAFFGQGTRLTVV.